A single sample gave rise to the 3 T cell receptor beta chains below, sequenced in a study of siplizumab effects on memory and regulatory T cells. The method was immunoSEQ multiplex PCR; TCRdb's version includes in-frame clones alone and lacks a portion of them. The sample consists of 60,000 to 70,000 clones, approximately 88% of them appearing once. The sequencing input was Tregs sorted from blood. These receptors originate from a human donor in good health.

The rearrangement joins TRBV19 to TRBJ2-3; 10 positions agree with TRBD2. The CDR3 length is 16 residues. Germline CDR1 and CDR2: LNHDA and SQIVND (reference sequence). Germline trimming cut 5 bases from V and 4 bases from J; bases unmatched to any gene: 9. This CDR3 reads CASSPVGSGRSDTQYF. CDR3 sequence (DNA): TGTGCCAGTAGTCCTGTGGGTAGCGGGAGGTCAGATACGCAGTATTTT.

This clone was counted many times. The CDR3 region is CASSHGGTRYNEQFF. CDR3 sequence (DNA): TGTGCCAGCAGCCATGGCGGGACTAGGTACAATGAGCAGTTCTTC. The chain links TRBV14 to TRBJ2-1; 8 bases align to TRBD2. This CDR3 is 15 amino acids long. Germline lookup yields CDR1 SGHDN and CDR2 FVKESK. V trimming: 3 bases; J trimming: 4 bases; junction bases outside the gene matches: 5.

For this clone: One end of the junction is discordant with germline, which a read error may explain. Other DNA sequences in this sample translate to the same CDR3. The chain is built from TRBV28 and TRBJ1-4; D perhaps matches TRBD1 (5 bases). In germline, CDR1 is MDHEN, CDR2 SYDVKM. This CDR3 has 14 residues. The CDR3 nucleotides read TGTGCCAGCAGTTTGGTCGGAGGGGTTGAAAAACTATTTTTT. Translating it yields CASSLVGGVEKLFF.